This entry lists 11 T cell receptor beta chains sequenced from one sample in a study of blood T cells in healthy people across ages. Primed by a sample-barcoded 5' primer and a J-beta primer mix, a second PCR proceeded for about 6 to 11 cycles. Each CDR3 protein gets one entry after TCRdb re-called the 5' RACE reads with MiXCR. The data hold 650,000 to 950,000 distinct CDR3 sequences, with around two fifths observed a single time. Sequencing input: blood. The receptors shown here come from a man aged 55-75 years in good health.

The V gene is TRBV20-1, the J gene TRBJ2-5, with D perhaps TRBD1 (6 bases). CDR1 is DFQATT, CDR2 SNEGSKA, per germline (reference sequence). The CDR3 is 12 residues long. The CDR3 DNA reads TGCAGCTCCCGGGACAACCAAGAGACCCAGTACTTC. Amino acids: CSSRDNQETQYF.

The chain recombines TRBV9 with TRBJ1-2, with D possibly being TRBD1 (5 bases). The CDR3 length is 14 residues. With 0 bases removed from V and 7 bases from J, the gap between germline ends came to 13 bases. The V gene's germline CDR1 is SGDLS and CDR2 YYNGEE. CDR3 amino acids: CASSVAGGHGGYTF. The CDR3 bases are TGTGCCAGCAGCGTAGCTGGTGGACATGGTGGCTACACCTTC.

This clonotype was seen a few times. The V and J genes are TRBV20-1 and TRBJ1-2; TRBD1 matches at 9 bases. Germline trimming cut 3 bases from V and 4 bases from J; bases unmatched to any gene: 6. Germline lookup yields CDR1 DFQATT and CDR2 SNEGSKA (reference sequence). This CDR3 region has 14 residues. CDR3 region: CSASREGQGYGYTF. The CDR3 coding sequence is TGCAGTGCTAGTCGAGAGGGACAGGGCTATGGCTACACCTTC.

Notes on this clonotype: A clone one base away is much larger, so this may be a read error. This chain links TRBV7-2 with TRBJ2-5; D gene unclear. The length of the CDR3 is 16 residues. CDR1 and CDR2 from the germline V gene are SGHTA and FQGNSA. The CDR3: CAGSSSSGPPRETQYF. In DNA form, the CDR3 reads TGTGCCGGCAGCTCGAGCTCCGGGCCCCCTAGAGAGACCCAGTACTTC.

In its sample, this clonotype was seen a few times. The V call is TRBV7-9, the J call TRBJ2-5; perhaps D is TRBD1 or TRBD2 (5 bases each). The CDR3 sequence is 14 residues long. Trimming removed 0 bases from V and 5 bases from J, with 10 bases in between. Germline assignment: CDR1 SEHNR and CDR2 FQNEAQ (reference sequence). In DNA, the CDR3 is TGTGCCAGCAGCTTAGCTTGGGGGACCGAGACCCAGTACTTC. It is translated as CASSLAWGTETQYF. Using reference TRBV7-9 and TRBJ2-5 for the parts outside the CDR3, the full variable domain is DTGVSQNPRHKITKRGQNVTFRCDPISEHNRLYWYRQTLGQGPEFLTYFQNEAQLEKSRLLSDRFSAERPKGSFSTLEIQRTEQGDSAMYLCASSLAWGTETQYFGPGTRLLVL.

This sequence joins TRBV6-6 and TRBJ2-7; TRBD1 is a possible D gene (6 bases). CDR1 is MNHNY and CDR2 is SVGAGI in the germline V gene (reference sequence). V dropped 8 bases and J dropped 2 bases, with 13 bases sitting between them. This CDR3 contains 13 residues. CDR3 DNA sequence: TGTGCCAGCCAACAGGGTAACCCCTACGAGCAGTACTTC. Its protein is CASQQGNPYEQYF.

The chain joins TRBV4-1 to TRBJ2-3, with D possibly being TRBD1 or TRBD2 (6 bases each). Trimming removed 4 bases from V and 2 bases from J, with 10 bases in between. Germline V gene sequence: CDR1 MGHRA, CDR2 YSYEKL. This CDR3 spans 14 amino acids. The CDR3 sequence is CASSPGGTTDTQYF. For the CDR3, the DNA is TGCGCCAGCAGCCCCGGGGGCACCACAGATACGCAGTATTTT.

This clonotype was observed a handful of times. This rearrangement joins TRBV18 to TRBJ2-7; D gene unclear. V lost 3 bases and J 0 bases, leaving 3 bases between the germline ends. The CDR3 sequence is 12 residues long. Germline-derived CDR1 and CDR2 are KGHSH and LQKENI. The CDR3 bases are TGTGCCAGCTCACCTGTCTCCTACGAGCAGTACTTC. Translated, it gives CASSPVSYEQYF.

CDR3 nucleotides: TGTGCCAGCAGCAATTGGGATCGGGGGTTCACCTACAATGAGCAGTTCTTC. It codes for CASSNWDRGFTYNEQFF. The genes are TRBV21-1 and TRBJ2-1; TRBD1 is the table's D call and was not checked against the DNA. TRBV21-1 is a known pseudogene. This CDR3 comprises 17 residues.

The chain links TRBV20-1 to TRBJ2-7; no firm D call. Germline V CDR1 and CDR2: DFQATT, SNEGSKA (reference sequence). This CDR3 is built from 12 residues. V was pared by 6 bases and J by 7 bases, with 16 bases between. The CDR3 DNA follows: TGCAGTGCATTTGGGCAATCCAATGAGCAGTACTTC. The encoded protein is CSAFGQSNEQYF.

The chain couples TRBV3-1 to TRBJ2-7; possibly TRBD1 for D (6 bases). The CDR3 consists of 15 residues. Per the germline V gene, CDR1 is LGHDT and CDR2 is YNNKEL (reference sequence). The V end lost 3 bases, the J end lost 5 bases, and 17 bases lay between the germline ends. CDR3 DNA: TGTGCCAGCAGCCAGGGGGACCTCCAGGGGAACGAGCAGTACTTC. Protein product: CASSQGDLQGNEQYF.